One sample yielded the 15 T cell receptor beta chains listed below, sequenced in a study of cytomegalovirus exposure and HLA in healthy donors. Researchers ran the PCR with 60 Vbeta and 13 Jbeta primers. Method: immunoSEQ multiplex PCR; TCRdb's copy keeps in-frame clones and lacks some. The profile covers approximately 170,000 clones, with under 70% appearing a single time and about 2.5% taken by the ten largest. The sample comprised PBMCs. These receptors were taken from a woman between 35 and 50 years old in good health and CMV-seropositive.

The V call is TRBV4-3, the J call TRBJ2-1, with D perhaps matching TRBD2 (5 bases). CDR1 is LGHNA, CDR2 YSLEER, per germline. The germline V and J ends were trimmed by 3 bases and 3 bases, with 9 bases remaining between them. This CDR3 comprises 14 residues. DNA of the CDR3: TGCGCCAGCAGCCACTCCGGACTCTACAATGAGCAGTTCTTC. Translation gives CASSHSGLYNEQFF.

In this sample, this clone turned up a few times. J is TRBJ2-3 and V is TRBV6-4; D perhaps matches TRBD1 (6 bases). The germline CDR1 and CDR2 sequences are MRHNA and SNTAGT. The CDR3 has 15 amino acids. The ends were cut back, 4 bases at V and 0 bases at J, with 11 bases in the middle. The CDR3 here is CASSVSGTSTDTQYF. CDR3 nucleotide sequence: TGTGCCAGCAGTGTTTCGGGGACAAGCACAGATACGCAGTATTTT.

The rearrangement links TRBV28 to TRBJ2-1, with TRBD2 matching 16 bases. The germline V gene encodes CDR1 MDHEN and CDR2 SYDVKM. V shed 5 bases and J 7 bases; nucleotides not matched to a gene: 2. The CDR3 has 15 amino acids. This CDR3 is CASSGTSGGVNEQFF. The CDR3 DNA follows: TGTGCCAGCAGTGGGACTAGCGGGGGGGTGAATGAGCAGTTCTTC.

This clone was detected a few times. The rearrangement joins TRBV28 to TRBJ1-2; TRBD1 matches 9 bases. The length of the CDR3 is 14 residues. The junction had 2 bases not matched to a gene; V was cut back by 2 bases and J by 4 bases. The germline V gene encodes CDR1 MDHEN and CDR2 SYDVKM. This CDR3 reads CASSLGTGTYGYTF. CDR3 bases: TGTGCCAGCAGTTTAGGGACAGGGACCTATGGCTACACCTTC.

This chain joins TRBV7-9 and TRBJ2-3; D is perhaps TRBD2 (5 bases). Trimming left V 2 bases short and J 2 bases short, with 17 bases between. The CDR3 runs 17 residues. Germline V gene lookup returns CDR1 SEHNR and CDR2 FQNEAQ (reference sequence). The DNA of the CDR3 is TGTGCCAGCAGCTTAATTGAGTCGGGGATACCCACAGATACGCAGTATTTT. Protein sequence: CASSLIESGIPTDTQYF.

The rearrangement links TRBV27 to TRBJ2-7; 9 positions match TRBD1. The junction had 15 bases not matched to a gene; V was cut back by 6 bases and J by 0 bases. Germline assignment: CDR1 MNHEY and CDR2 SMNVEV (reference sequence). The CDR3 runs to 18 residues. The CDR3 here is CASSHTGTGTPSSYEQYF. In DNA form, the CDR3 reads TGTGCCAGCAGCCACACCGGGACAGGGACACCGAGCTCCTACGAGCAGTACTTC.

The V call is TRBV6-1, the J call TRBJ1-4, with TRBD1 as a possible D gene (5 bases). The CDR3 consists of 16 residues. The germline CDR1 and CDR2 sequences are MNHNS and SASEGT. The V end was cut by 6 bases, the J end by 2 bases, with 16 bases between. CDR3 residues: CASSEQRGLTNEKLFF. The DNA of the CDR3 is TGTGCCAGCAGCGAACAAAGGGGTTTGACTAATGAAAAACTGTTTTTT.

This sequence joins TRBV28 and TRBJ2-7; D perhaps matches TRBD1 (6 bases). CDR3 size: 14 residues. The germline V gene has CDR1 MDHEN and CDR2 SYDVKM. The germline V and J ends were trimmed by 7 bases and 5 bases, with 18 bases remaining between them. The CDR3 loop is CASISTGHRDEQYF. The CDR3 DNA follows: TGTGCCAGCATATCCACGGGACATAGGGACGAGCAGTACTTC.

Remarks on this clone: The conserved final phenylalanine or tryptophan is absent from the CDR3, which likely points to a read error. It is unclear where the CDR3 begins or ends on the DNA, so no DNA is shown, and the CDR3 is as TCRdb lists it. V and J are TRBV4-1 and TRBJ2-7; TRBD2 reflects the table's D call only, with no check against the DNA. The V gene's germline CDR1 is MGHRA and CDR2 YSYEKL. The CDR3 has 11 residues if both end residues are counted. CDR3 region: CASSPTGPGRS.

This clone was detected once. The chain recombines TRBV5-1 with TRBJ1-5; 7 bases map to TRBD1. The CDR3 extends over 16 amino acids. V lost 0 bases and J lost 6; bases outside the gene matches: 9. Germline CDR1 and CDR2: SGHRS and YFSETQ. In DNA, the CDR3 is TGCGCCAGCAGCTTGGAACCCAGGGGGGACGGTCAGCCCCAGCATTTT. It specifies CASSLEPRGDGQPQHF. Full variable domain (rest looked up from reference TRBV5-1 and TRBJ1-5): KAGVTQTPRYLIKTRGQQVTLSCSPISGHRSVSWYQQTPGQGLQFLFEYFSETQRNKGNFPGRFSGRQFSNSRSEMNVSTLELGDSALYLCASSLEPRGDGQPQHFGDGTRLSIL.

The chain couples TRBV11-2 to TRBJ2-6; D is ambiguous. The CDR3 is 15 amino acids. Germline V gene data show CDR1 as SGHAT and CDR2 as FQNNGV. V was shortened by 4 bases and J by 0 bases, with 7 bases between the two germline ends. The CDR3 loop reads CASSWASSGANVLTF. CDR3 DNA sequence: TGTGCCAGCAGCTGGGCAAGCTCTGGGGCCAACGTCCTGACTTTC.

The V call is TRBV5-1, the J call TRBJ2-1, with 10 positions matching TRBD1. The germline V gene encodes CDR1 SGHRS and CDR2 YFSETQ. The J segment lost 6 bases and the V segment lost 4 bases, leaving 7 bases of the junction unmatched. The length of the CDR3 is 15 residues. The CDR3 nucleotides are TGCGCCAGCAGCATGACAGGGGGCAACAGCAATGAGCAGTTCTTC. Protein product: CASSMTGGNSNEQFF.

The V and J genes are TRBV18 and TRBJ2-7; 7 bases line up with TRBD1. V gave up 4 bases and J gave up 3 bases; unmatched junction bases: 3. CDR1 is KGHSH, CDR2 LQKENI, per germline. There are 13 residues in the CDR3. This chain's CDR3 is CASSLDRDYEQYF. CDR3 in DNA: TGTGCCAGCTCACTCGACAGGGACTACGAGCAGTACTTC.

The chain joins TRBV25-1 to TRBJ2-7; no firm D call. Germline loops: CDR1 MGHDK, CDR2 SYGVNS. CDR3 size: 11 residues. V lost 2 bases and J lost 6, with 5 bases in between. The CDR3 nucleotides read TGTGCCAGCAGTGAACGGGTCGAGCAGTACTTC. Translated: CASSERVEQYF.

In its sample, this clone was seen a few times. The junction and the germline gene differ at one end; a read error may be behind it. The chain carries TRBV5-6 and TRBJ2-7; 8 nucleotides agree with TRBD2. The germline V gene encodes CDR1 SGHDT and CDR2 YYEEEE. The CDR3 is made up of 17 amino acids. The chain's CDR3 is CASSLLGLAGTSHEQYF. CDR3 in DNA: TGTGCCAGCAGCTTGTTAGGTCTAGCGGGTACCTCCCACGAGCAGTACTTC.